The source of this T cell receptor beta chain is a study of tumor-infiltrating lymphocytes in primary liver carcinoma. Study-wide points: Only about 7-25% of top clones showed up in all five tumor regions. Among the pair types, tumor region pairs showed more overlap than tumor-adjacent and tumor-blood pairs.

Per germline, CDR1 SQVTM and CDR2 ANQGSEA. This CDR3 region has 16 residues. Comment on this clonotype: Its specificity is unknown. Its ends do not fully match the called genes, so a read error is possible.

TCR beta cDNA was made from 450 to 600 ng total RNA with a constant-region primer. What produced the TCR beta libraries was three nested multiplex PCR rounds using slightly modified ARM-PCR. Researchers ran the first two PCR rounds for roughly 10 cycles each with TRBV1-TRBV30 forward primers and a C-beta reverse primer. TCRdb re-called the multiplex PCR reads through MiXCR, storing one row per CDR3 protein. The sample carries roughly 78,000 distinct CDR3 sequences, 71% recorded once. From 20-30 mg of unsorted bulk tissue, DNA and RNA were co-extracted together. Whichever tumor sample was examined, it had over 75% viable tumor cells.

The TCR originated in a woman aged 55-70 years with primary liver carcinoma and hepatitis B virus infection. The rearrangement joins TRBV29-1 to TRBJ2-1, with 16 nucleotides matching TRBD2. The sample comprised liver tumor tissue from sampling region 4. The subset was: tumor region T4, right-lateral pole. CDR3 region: CSFEGTSGRAVSEQFF. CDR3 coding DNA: TGCAGCTTTGAGGGGACTAGCGGGAGGGCCGTTAGTGAGCAGTTCTTT.